This T cell receptor beta chain was sequenced in a study of vaccination effects on CD4 cells after COVID-19. Study overall: Following the second dose by a median of 72 days, the post-vaccine samples were obtained. Study results and caveats: The study had few convalescent patients and no early post-infection timepoints.

Assay: immunoSEQ multiplex PCR; the TCRdb copy retains only in-frame clones and omits some. The table lists approximately 70,000 clones, over 70% of them singletons. The CDR3 loop spans 12 amino acids. Trimming removed 4 bases from V and 5 bases from J, with 8 bases in between. The germline V gene encodes CDR1 SGDLS and CDR2 YYNGEE. A word on this clone: Its matching antigen is unknown.

Viral peptide pool expansion of antigen-specific CD4+ T cells preceded sequencing in the ViraFEST assay. Following culture for about 11 days, CD4+ T cells were isolated. Two doses of BNT162b2 or mRNA-1273 vaccine were administered to participants. The chain joins TRBV9 to TRBJ2-3; D uncertain. Sequencing was performed on CD4+ T cells from PBMCs cultured with HCoV-229E spike peptides, taken after COVID-19 vaccination. The sequence was obtained from a human donor who received a COVID-19 vaccine. The CDR3 coding sequence is TGTGCCAGCAGCTGGAAGGGAGATACGCAGTATTTT. It is translated as CASSWKGDTQYF.